The next 11 T cell receptor beta chains were all read from a single sample in a study of T cells expressing NK-cell markers. Each CDR3 protein gets one entry in TCRdb, which reprocessed the 5' RACE reads and gives no DNA. Its table records under 1,500 distinct CDR3 sequences. The specimen sequenced was blood T cells: a sorted CD56 or NKG2C T cell subset, CD4+ or CD8+ T cells, or bulk PBMC T cells (not recorded which). All receptors derive from a woman aged 18-29 years in good health.

By frequency, this clonotype registers medium-sized. The genes are TRBV10-3 and TRBJ2-7; TCRdb names TRBD2, which stays unverified in the absence of DNA. In germline, CDR1 is ENHRY, CDR2 SYGVKD. This CDR3 region has 15 residues. The CDR3 sequence: CAITPGLAGVNEQYF.

This clonotype is deemed medium-sized by its frequency. This sequence joins TRBV29-1 and TRBJ1-2. Germline CDR1 reads SQVTM; CDR2 reads ANQGSEA. This CDR3 comprises 13 residues. Here the CDR3 reads CSVGQELFYGYTF. Combining the CDR3 with reference TRBV29-1 and TRBJ1-2 gives the whole variable domain SAVISQKPSRDICQRGTSLTIQCQVDSQVTMMFWYRQQPGQSLTLIATANQGSEATYESGFVIDKFPISRPNLTFSTLTVSNMSPEDSSIYLCSVGQELFYGYTFGSGTRLTVV.

This clonotype is deemed medium-sized by its frequency. V and J are TRBV7-2 and TRBJ2-1. The CDR3 consists of 17 residues. In germline, CDR1 is SGHTA, CDR2 FQGNSA. The CDR3 spells CASSFSETTFSYNEQFF.

This clonotype is called medium-sized (0.01 to 0.1%) based on its frequency. J is TRBJ2-3 and V is TRBV6-2 or TRBV6-3. This CDR3 spans 14 amino acids. The germline gives CDR1 MNHEY, CDR2 SVGEGT. The CDR3 loop is CASSYLRSTDTQYF.

The chain has TRBV3-1 and TRBJ2-7; TCRdb calls TRBD2, which cannot be checked without DNA. Germline V lookup: CDR1 LGHDT, CDR2 YNNKEL (reference sequence). The CDR3 loop spans 15 amino acids. The CDR3 sequence is CASSRAGGATYEQYF.

In terms of frequency, this clonotype is medium-sized. The chain uses TRBV12-3 or TRBV12-4 and TRBJ2-5; TCRdb reports TRBD1, a call that lacks DNA to check it against. This CDR3 region has 12 residues. The CDR3 sequence: CASSPLDRGPYF.

This clonotype is deemed medium-sized (0.01 to 0.1%) by its frequency. J is TRBJ1-1 and V is TRBV4-1. CDR1 is MGHRA, CDR2 YSYEKL, per germline. The CDR3 runs to 15 residues. The chain's CDR3 is CASSQGSEKNTEAFF.

This clonotype is deemed medium-sized (0.01 to 0.1%) by its frequency. The genes are TRBV10-3 and TRBJ2-1; TCRdb outputs TRBD2, but without DNA this stays unchecked. The CDR3 contains 15 residues. The V gene's germline CDR1 is ENHRY and CDR2 SYGVKD. CDR3 residues: CAITETSGRIYEQFF.

The rearrangement joins TRBV12-3 or TRBV12-4 to TRBJ1-1; TCRdb selects TRBD1, and the lack of DNA leaves this call unchecked. This CDR3 comprises 14 residues. This chain's CDR3 is CASSLGRGGPEAFF.

This clonotype ranks as medium-sized in terms of frequency. The genes are TRBV12-3 or TRBV12-4 and TRBJ2-1; TCRdb names TRBD1, which stays unverified in the absence of DNA. The CDR3 contains 16 residues. The CDR3 loop is CASRIGDRGWYNEQFF.

This rearrangement joins TRBV19 to TRBJ2-1; TCRdb reports TRBD1, a call that lacks DNA to check it against. This CDR3 is 15 amino acids long. Germline CDR1 LNHDA, CDR2 SQIVND (reference sequence). CDR3 sequence reads: CASSIPAGAYNEQFF. The variable domain in full, with the rest retrieved from reference TRBV19 and TRBJ2-1, is DGGITQSPKYLFRKEGQNVTLSCEQNLNHDAMYWYRQDPGQGLRLIYYSQIVNDFQKGDIAEGYSVSREKKESFPLTVTSAQKNPTAFYLCASSIPAGAYNEQFFGPGTRLTVL.